Sequencing of this TCR beta chain was carried out in a study of T cell responses to AZD1222 COVID-19 vaccine. The J segment lost 5 bases and the V segment lost 3 bases, leaving 13 bases of the junction unmatched. Germline loops: CDR1 KGHSH, CDR2 LQKENI. The CDR3 extends over 17 amino acids. Clones were read by immunoSEQ multiplex PCR, and TCRdb kept only the in-frame ones, dropping some. The table shows some 150,000 clones, with about 91% occurring only once. Notes on this clone: Antigen: not known.

Study results and caveats: Only a handful of AZD1222 recipients were seropositive at baseline.

V usage is TRBV18 and J usage is TRBJ2-7, with 10 bases lining up with TRBD1. Sequenced here: peripheral blood, sampled on day 0 of MenACWY control vaccination. This sequence originates from an adult in good health. The CDR3, as DNA: TGTGCCAGCTCACCCTTCCGAGGGGACAGGGGTAGTCACGAGCAGTACTTC. Translated: CASSPFRGDRGSHEQYF.